What follows are 20 T cell receptor beta chains derived from one specimen sequenced in a study of shared clonotypes between healthy human individuals. Assay: immunoSEQ multiplex PCR; the TCRdb copy retains only in-frame clones and omits some. The sample has approximately 2.4 million clones; about 94% are singletons. Input material: naive CD4+ T cells sorted from blood. This sample's subset: CD45RA+ positively selected. Source of these receptors: a man between 18 and 29 years old in good health.

V usage is TRBV7-8 and J usage is TRBJ2-5, with TRBD1 matching over 8 bases. V gave up 5 bases and J gave up 2 bases; unmatched junction bases: 4. The CDR3 is 14 amino acids. CDR1 and CDR2 (germline): SGHVS, FQNEAQ. The CDR3 sequence is CASSPGTGQETQYF. CDR3 coding DNA: TGTGCCAGCAGCCCTGGGACAGGACAAGAGACCCAGTACTTC.

This clone showed up just once. The V and J genes are TRBV6-4 and TRBJ2-7, with D perhaps TRBD2 (6 bases). The CDR3 length is 15 residues. Trimming pared 3 bases from V and 12 bases from J, leaving 24 bases between. Germline V gene sequence: CDR1 MRHNA, CDR2 SNTAGT. The CDR3 nucleotides are TGTGCCAGCAGTGAGCTCCCCCGGGTAGCGGAGAGGCTGTACTTC. Translation: CASSELPRVAERLYF.

V gene TRBV28 combines with J gene TRBJ1-2; a possible D gene is TRBD1 (6 bases). Between the trimmed V and J ends, which lost 1 base and 8 bases, there was a span of 17 bases. This CDR3 region has 15 residues. Germline V gene data show CDR1 as MDHEN and CDR2 as SYDVKM. DNA for the CDR3: TGTGCCAGCAGTTTATTAAAACAGGGCCCTATCGGCTACACCTTC. As protein: CASSLLKQGPIGYTF.

The chain couples TRBV10-3 to TRBJ2-3; unclear D gene. V was pared by 4 bases and J by 1 base, with 9 bases between. Germline V gene data show CDR1 as ENHRY and CDR2 as SYGVKD. The length of the CDR3 is 14 residues. The CDR3 sequence is CAISGFGGTDTQYF. As DNA, the CDR3 is TGTGCCATCAGTGGGTTTGGGGGCACAGATACGCAGTATTTT.

The rearrangement uses TRBV7-2 and TRBJ2-7; a weak D match, TRBD1 (6 bases). V was cut by 6 bases and J by 0 bases, with 18 bases left in between. The CDR3 has 16 residues. Germline V gene data show CDR1 as SGHTA and CDR2 as FQGNSA. This chain's CDR3 is CASSLTRDTASYEQYF. The CDR3 nucleotides read TGTGCCAGCAGTTTAACTCGGGACACGGCCTCCTACGAGCAGTACTTC.

This clone was counted once. The chain has TRBV5-6 and TRBJ2-1; 8 bases are a match to TRBD2. The CDR3 length is 13 residues. Germline trimming cut 6 bases from V and 5 bases from J; bases unmatched to any gene: 4. Germline loops: CDR1 SGHDT, CDR2 YYEEEE. CDR3 nucleotide sequence: TGTGCCAGCAACCGACTAGCGAACAATGAGCAGTTCTTC. Translated: CASNRLANNEQFF.

The CDR3, as DNA: TGCGCCAGCAGCCTTTCCGGGGACATCCTGTACTTC. Encoded protein: CASSLSGDILYF. The genes are TRBV5-1 and TRBJ2-5, with a weak D call TRBD1 (6 bases). CDR3 length: 12 residues. The ends were cut back, 4 bases at V and 13 bases at J, with 17 bases in the middle. Per the germline V gene, CDR1 is SGHRS and CDR2 is YFSETQ.

The genes are TRBV7-8 and TRBJ2-7; D tentatively fits TRBD1 or TRBD2 (5 bases each). The CDR3 runs 11 residues. V was cut by 8 bases and J by 4 bases, with 9 bases left in between. Germline V CDR1 and CDR2: SGHVS, FQNEAQ. The DNA for the CDR3 is TGTGCCAGCGGGACGGTATACGAGCAGTACTTC. Encoded protein: CASGTVYEQYF.

V gene TRBV4-1 combines with J gene TRBJ1-1, with D possibly TRBD1 on 5 matching bases. Deletions cut 2 bases from V and 4 bases from J, with 14 bases between. The germline V gene encodes CDR1 MGHRA and CDR2 YSYEKL. CDR3 length: 15 residues. DNA for the CDR3: TGCGCCAGCAGCCAATCCGGGGGTCTCGGCACTGAAGCTTTCTTT. It translates to CASSQSGGLGTEAFF.

This chain connects TRBV19 to TRBJ1-2; 9 bases are shared with TRBD1. The CDR3 has 17 amino acids. Losses at the gene ends were 0 bases for V and 5 bases for J; bases not matched to a gene: 10. Germline V CDR1 and CDR2: LNHDA, SQIVND (reference sequence). DNA for the CDR3: TGTGCCAGTAGTATAGAGGGGACAGGGTATTTAAGATATGGCTACACCTTC. Its translation: CASSIEGTGYLRYGYTF. The full variable domain, completed using reference TRBV19 and TRBJ1-2, is DGGITQSPKYLFRKEGQNVTLSCEQNLNHDAMYWYRQDPGQGLRLIYYSQIVNDFQKGDIAEGYSVSREKKESFPLTVTSAQKNPTAFYLCASSIEGTGYLRYGYTFGSGTRLTVV.

This chain connects TRBV10-3 to TRBJ2-7, with 7 positions matching TRBD1. The V and J ends lost 4 bases and 5 bases, in that order; junction bases with no gene match: 11. The CDR3 runs to 15 residues. Germline CDR1 is ENHRY and CDR2 is SYGVKD. Written as DNA, the CDR3 is TGTGCCATCAGTGTTTCAAGACAGGGAATCGACGAGCAGTACTTC. Translating it yields CAISVSRQGIDEQYF.

This clone was counted a few times. The chain combines TRBV19 with TRBJ1-2; TRBD1 is a possible D gene (5 bases). Trimming took off 4 bases at V and 8 bases at J, with 14 bases between the two ends. Germline V lookup: CDR1 LNHDA, CDR2 SQIVND (reference sequence). This CDR3 is built from 13 residues. CDR3 sequence reads: CASSTLEGRGYTF. As DNA, the CDR3 is TGTGCCAGTAGTACCCTGGAGGGGAGAGGCTACACCTTC.

The chain couples TRBV9 to TRBJ1-2; possibly TRBD1 for D (6 bases). CDR3 length: 14 amino acids. Germline V CDR1 and CDR2: SGDLS, YYNGEE. The V and J ends lost 3 bases and 4 bases respectively, with 13 bases between them. This chain's CDR3 is CASSAATGFYGYTF. CDR3 in DNA: TGTGCCAGCAGCGCAGCCACAGGGTTCTATGGCTACACCTTC.

The V gene is TRBV30, the J gene TRBJ1-1; D may be TRBD1 (6 bases). The CDR3 covers 13 residues. Germline V gene lookup returns CDR1 GTSNPN and CDR2 SVGIG (reference sequence). V dropped 3 bases and J dropped 5 bases, with 13 bases sitting between them. Written as DNA, the CDR3 is TGTGCCTGGAGGGCACAGGGTTATACTGAAGCTTTCTTT. This sequence encodes CAWRAQGYTEAFF. The full variable domain, in which reference TRBV30 and TRBJ1-1 provide the parts outside the CDR3, is SQTIHQWPATLVQPVGSPLSLECTVEGTSNPNLYWYRQAAGRGLQLLFYSVGIGQISSEVPQNLSASRPQDRQFILSSKKLLLSDSGFYLCAWRAQGYTEAFFGQGTRLTVV.

The V gene is TRBV7-8, the J gene TRBJ2-2; 7 bases fit TRBD2. V was pared by 1 base and J by 4 bases, with 3 bases of the junction left unmatched. CDR1 and CDR2 from the germline V gene are SGHVS and FQNEAQ. The CDR3 runs 15 residues. The CDR3 loop is CASSLGAGSTGELFF. In DNA, the CDR3 is TGTGCCAGCAGCTTAGGAGCGGGAAGCACCGGGGAGCTGTTTTTT.

The CDR3 DNA follows: TGTGCCATTTCCATGGTAAACACCGGGGAGCTGTTTTTT. Residues: CAISMVNTGELFF. This sequence joins TRBV10-3 and TRBJ2-2, with unresolved D. Germline-derived CDR1 and CDR2 are ENHRY and SYGVKD. CDR3 length: 13 residues. The germline V and J ends were trimmed by 9 bases and 2 bases, with 10 bases remaining between them.

The rearrangement links TRBV7-2 to TRBJ2-7; D is possibly TRBD2 (6 bases). Looked up from germline, CDR1 is SGHTA and CDR2 is FQGNSA. Trimming left V 1 base short and J 2 bases short, with 15 bases between. The CDR3 extends over 16 amino acids. The CDR3 sequence is CASSLGAGTVTYEQYF. In DNA, the CDR3 is TGTGCCAGCAGCTTAGGAGCCGGGACTGTTACCTACGAGCAGTACTTC.

The rearrangement uses TRBV7-9 and TRBJ1-1; 7 bases are shared with TRBD1. Germline loops: CDR1 SEHNR, CDR2 FQNEAQ (reference sequence). The CDR3 contains 15 residues. V lost 5 bases and J lost 0; bases outside the gene matches: 6. This CDR3 is CASSPGDSMNTEAFF. DNA of the CDR3: TGTGCCAGCAGCCCGGGGGACAGTATGAACACTGAAGCTTTCTTT.

The chain combines TRBV5-1 with TRBJ2-7; 7 bases fit TRBD1. Germline V gene data show CDR1 as SGHRS and CDR2 as YFSETQ. This CDR3 has 14 amino acids. The J segment lost 2 bases and the V segment lost 4 bases, leaving 6 bases of the junction unmatched. DNA of the CDR3: TGCGCCAGCAGCCAACAGGGGACCACCTACGAGCAGTACTTC. Protein: CASSQQGTTYEQYF.

The rearrangement joins TRBV21-1 to TRBJ1-4; no DNA check was done on the table's D call, TRBD1. TRBV21-1 is recorded as a pseudogene. This CDR3 contains 16 residues. The CDR3 protein is CASSKADRVSCGKLFF. For the CDR3, the DNA is TGTGCCAGCAGCAAAGCAGACAGGGTTTCCTGTGGAAAACTGTTTTTT.